This record concerns one T cell receptor (beta chain) sequence. Categorization into cohorts depended on clinical history that participants reported. The sample is drawn from a study of blood T cell repertoires in COVID-19. Generated by immunoSEQ multiplex PCR, the TCRdb table keeps only in-frame clones and is missing some. This table has around 200,000 clones, approximately 90% appearing once. The CDR3 has 14 amino acids. Germline values: CDR1 LGHNA, CDR2 YNFKEQ. Trimming stripped 0 bases from V and 4 bases from J, with 9 bases between. This chain connects TRBV4-2 to TRBJ1-2; no clear D. The source is a young man who had recovered from COVID-19. Sequenced material: PBMCs or T cells enriched from blood (not recorded which). This chain's CDR3 is CASSQEGSSYGYTF. Here the CDR3 DNA reads TGTGCCAGCAGCCAAGAAGGGAGCAGCTATGGCTACACCTTC.